This T cell receptor (beta chain) was identified in a study of cytomegalovirus exposure and HLA in healthy donors. Study conclusions and caveats: The study recorded 150 to 200 TCR beta chains that were cytomegalovirus-associated.

As regards this clone: The antigen is not known.

The study ran its PCR with 60 Vbeta and 13 Jbeta primers. Assay used: immunoSEQ multiplex PCR; TCRdb lists only in-frame clones, some missing. The sample includes 200,000 to 250,000 clones, about 83% of them seen just once. The CDR3 contains 15 residues. CDR1 and CDR2 from the germline V gene are MNHEY and SVGAGI. After removal of 6 bases from V and 7 bases from J, the junction contained 10 bases not matched to a gene. The J gene is TRBJ1-5, the V gene TRBV6-5; 9 bases are a match to TRBD1. The source is a woman between 50 and 59 years old in good health and CMV-seropositive. The specimen sequenced was PBMCs. The CDR3 DNA reads TGTGCCAGCAGCCATTTGACAGGGGGGATGCAGCCCCAGCATTTT. Protein sequence: CASSHLTGGMQPQHF.